A selection of T cell receptor beta chains follows, all from one sample in a study of T cell repertoires in cytomegalovirus infection. Antigens for these TCRs are unknown. TCRdb analysed the reads with MiXCR anew, one entry per CDR3 protein. The sample carries fewer than 900,000 distinct CDR3 sequences, 25% to 35% recorded once. Sequencing used cultured CD8+ T cells from PBMCs, obtained from culture after CMV antigen stimulation. Receptor source: a human donor in good health (CMV status not recorded). Some clones in this sample may be carry-over from other donors' samples. Each CDR3 is given with its conserved first and last residue. The order of the fields is D gene, V gene, clone size, J gene, CDR3 protein, CDR3 DNA. The D gene is left open where the match is weak. Only some rows state a clone size, as once, few, many or a class for expanded clones.

>NA|TRBV7-9|NA|TRBJ1-1
CASSPQDRMNTEAFF
TGTGCCAGCAGCCCCCAAGACAGAATGAACACTGAAGCTTTCTTT
>TRBD1|TRBV24-1|NA|TRBJ1-1
CATLRGGDTEAFF
TGTGCCACCCTCAGGGGGGGAGACACTGAAGCTTTCTTT
>NA|TRBV7-9|NA|TRBJ2-1
CASSLITEDAMRATSYNEQFF
TGTGCCAGCAGCTTAATCACGGAGGACGCAATGAGGGCTACCTCTTACAATGAGCAGTTCTTC
>NA|TRBV7-9|NA|TRBJ1-1
CASSWGGRAEAFF
TGTGCCAGCAGCTGGGGGGGGAGAGCTGAAGCTTTCTTT
>NA|TRBV12-3/TRBV12-4|few|TRBJ2-6
CASSLGSTGVGANVLTF
TGTGCCAGCAGTTTAGGGTCGACGGGAGTTGGGGCCAACGTCCTGACTTTC
>TRBD2|TRBV15|NA|TRBJ2-3
CATSRDRLAGITDTQYF
TGTGCCACCAGCAGAGATCGGCTAGCGGGGATTACAGATACGCAGTATTTT
>NA|TRBV7-2|many|TRBJ2-3
CASREVGTDTQYF
TGTGCCAGCAGAGAGGTTGGCACAGATACGCAGTATTTT
>TRBD2|TRBV20-1|NA|TRBJ2-2
CSARDQTSGARYTGELFF
TGCAGTGCTAGAGACCAAACTAGCGGGGCTCGGTACACCGGGGAGCTGTTTTTT
>TRBD1|TRBV7-6|few|TRBJ2-7
CASSRQGADHEQYF
TGTGCCAGCAGTCGACAGGGGGCGGATCACGAGCAGTACTTC
>NA|TRBV19|NA|TRBJ1-5
CASSIGRDNYWPQHF
TGTGCCAGTAGTATAGGGCGGGACAACTATTGGCCCCAGCATTTT
>TRBD1|TRBV27|NA|TRBJ2-1
CASSWTGGASDEQFF
TGTGCCAGCAGTTGGACAGGGGGCGCATCTGATGAGCAGTTCTTC
>TRBD1|TRBV28|NA|TRBJ2-7
CASSPAGTGTYEQYF
TGTGCCAGCAGCCCGGCCGGGACAGGGACCTACGAGCAGTACTTC
>NA|TRBV7-9|few|TRBJ2-3
CASSLYGDLSTDTQYF
TGTGCCAGCAGCTTATACGGGGACTTAAGCACAGATACGCAGTATTTT
>NA|TRBV12-3/TRBV12-4|NA|TRBJ2-5
CASKNGGRETQYF
TGTGCCAGCAAAAACGGGGGTCGGGAGACCCAGTACTTC
>NA|TRBV20-1|few|TRBJ2-1
CSALRPNNEQFF
TGCAGTGCTCTTAGACCTAACAATGAGCAGTTCTTC
>NA|TRBV19|NA|TRBJ1-1
CASRKQGNTEAFF
TGTGCCAGTAGAAAACAGGGAAACACTGAAGCTTTCTTT
>NA|TRBV13|few|TRBJ2-7
CASSPVGGPAGSEQYF
TGTGCCAGCAGCCCGGTGGGAGGCCCTGCCGGGAGTGAGCAGTACTTC